This TCR beta chain appears in the sequencing data of a study of blood T cell repertoires in COVID-19. The wider study: Acute and convalescent COVID-19 samples came from the United States, Italy and Spain. T cells, B-cell-depleted T cells, or PBMCs supplied cDNA or gDNA.

The CDR3 sequence is 17 residues long. CDR1 SGHTA and CDR2 FQGTGA come from the germline V gene. Authors' methods: Nucleated cell number was recorded as an estimate derived from reference gene primer amplification. TCRdb's table, derived via immunoSEQ multiplex PCR, lists solely in-frame clones and lacks some. The V and J calls and the clone size are those of that table, but D and trimming were determined from the DNA. The data hold fewer than 95,000 clones, with 74% observed a single time. This clone was counted only a few times. At one boundary the junction diverges from the germline segment, which might be a read error.

This clonotype originated in a man between 65 and 85 years old with COVID-19, enrolled during active disease. The rearrangement joins TRBV7-3 to TRBJ2-3; 11 bases are a match to TRBD2. Sequenced: peripheral blood. CDR3 in DNA: TGTGCCAGCAGCTTGTCCTCCACTAGCGGGAGCAGAGATACGCAGTATTTT. Translation gives CASSLSSTSGSRDTQYF. Using reference TRBV7-3 and TRBJ2-3 for the parts outside the CDR3, the full variable domain is GAGVSQTPSNKVTEKGKYVELRCDPISGHTALYWYRQSLGQGPEFLIYFQGTGAADDSGLPNDRFFAVRPEGSVSTLKIQRTERGDSAVYLCASSLSSTSGSRDTQYFGPGTRLTVL.